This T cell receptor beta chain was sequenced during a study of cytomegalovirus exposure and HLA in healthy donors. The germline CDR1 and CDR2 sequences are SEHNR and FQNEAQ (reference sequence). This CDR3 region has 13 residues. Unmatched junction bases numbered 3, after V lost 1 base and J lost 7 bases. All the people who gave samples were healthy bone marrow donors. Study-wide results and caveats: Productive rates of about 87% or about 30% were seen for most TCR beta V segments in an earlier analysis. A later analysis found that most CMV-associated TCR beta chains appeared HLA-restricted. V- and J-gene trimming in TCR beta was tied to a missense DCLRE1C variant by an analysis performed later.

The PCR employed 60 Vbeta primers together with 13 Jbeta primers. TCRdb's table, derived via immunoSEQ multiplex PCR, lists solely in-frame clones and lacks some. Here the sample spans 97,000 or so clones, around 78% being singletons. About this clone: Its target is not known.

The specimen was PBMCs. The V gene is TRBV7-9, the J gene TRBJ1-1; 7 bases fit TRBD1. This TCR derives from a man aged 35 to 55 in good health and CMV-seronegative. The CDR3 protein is CASSLGGQYEAFF. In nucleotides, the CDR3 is TGTGCCAGCAGCTTAGGGGGACAGTATGAAGCTTTCTTT.